This record looks at one T cell receptor (beta chain) sequence and its context. This entry belongs to a study of T cell responses to AZD1222 COVID-19 vaccine. Sequencing used immunoSEQ multiplex PCR; TCRdb keeps in-frame clones, though not all of them. The repertoire consists of 150,000 to 180,000 clones, with under 95% occurring once and the leading ten covering 15% to 20%. Germline CDR1 reads SGHRS; CDR2 reads YFSETQ. The CDR3 has 14 amino acids. Between the trimmed V and J ends, which lost 0 bases and 10 bases, there was a span of 16 bases. This sequence originates from an adult in good health. The specimen comprised peripheral blood, sampled on day 0 of AZD1222 vaccination. The chain recombines TRBV5-1 with TRBJ1-2; weak D call: TRBD1 (6 bases). CDR3 residues: CASSLVGSGEHYTF. CDR3 coding DNA: TGCGCCAGCAGCTTGGTTGGCTCAGGGGAGCACTACACCTTC.